The 3 T cell receptor beta chains below come from one sample, sequenced in a study of cytomegalovirus exposure and HLA in healthy donors. 60 Vbeta and 13 Jbeta primers were used in PCR. Profiling relied on immunoSEQ multiplex PCR, and the TCRdb table lists in-frame clones only, not all of them. The sample holds about 190,000 clones; approximately 86% are singletons and the top ten take around 0.99%. Sequencing was performed on PBMCs. These receptors all come from a boy between 2 and 10 years old in good health and CMV-seronegative.

J is TRBJ1-6 and V is TRBV30; tentative D call: TRBD1 (6 bases). CDR1 is GTSNPN, CDR2 SVGIG, per germline (reference sequence). This CDR3 is 15 amino acids long. Trimming stripped 1 base from V and 0 bases from J, with 7 bases between. The CDR3 DNA follows: TGTGCCTGGAGTGGGGGGCGCTCCTATAATTCACCCCTCCACTTT. As protein: CAWSGGRSYNSPLHF.

V gene TRBV5-1 combines with J gene TRBJ2-1; 10 nucleotides align to TRBD2. The CDR3 is 16 residues long. From germline, CDR1 is SGHRS and CDR2 YFSETQ. The trim removed 4 bases at V and 7 bases at J, leaving 11 bases unmatched. The CDR3, as DNA: TGCGCCAGCAGCCAAGGGCCTAGCGGGAGTATGAATGAGCAGTTCTTC. Translating it yields CASSQGPSGSMNEQFF.

The J gene is TRBJ2-5, the V gene TRBV6-1; D is unclear. The V end was cut by 5 bases, the J end by 5 bases, with 6 bases between. The germline V gene has CDR1 MNHNS and CDR2 SASEGT. CDR3 size: 11 residues. CDR3 residues: CASSYGETQYF. The CDR3 nucleotides are TGTGCCAGCAGTTACGGGGAGACCCAGTACTTC.